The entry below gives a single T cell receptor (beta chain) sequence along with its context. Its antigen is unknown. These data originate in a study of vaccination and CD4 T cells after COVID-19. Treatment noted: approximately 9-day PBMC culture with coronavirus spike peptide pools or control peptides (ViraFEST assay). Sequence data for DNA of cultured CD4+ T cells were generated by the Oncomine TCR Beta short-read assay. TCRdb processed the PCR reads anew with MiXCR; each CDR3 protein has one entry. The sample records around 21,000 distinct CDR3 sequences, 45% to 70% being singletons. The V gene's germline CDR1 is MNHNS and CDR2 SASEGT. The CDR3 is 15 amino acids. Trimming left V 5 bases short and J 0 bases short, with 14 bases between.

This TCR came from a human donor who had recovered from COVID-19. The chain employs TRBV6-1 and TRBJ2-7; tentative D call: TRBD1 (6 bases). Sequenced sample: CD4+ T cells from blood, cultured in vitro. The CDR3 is CASSRLPDSSYEQYF. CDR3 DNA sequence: TGTGCCAGCAGTCGCCTTCCGGACAGCTCCTACGAGCAGTACTTC.